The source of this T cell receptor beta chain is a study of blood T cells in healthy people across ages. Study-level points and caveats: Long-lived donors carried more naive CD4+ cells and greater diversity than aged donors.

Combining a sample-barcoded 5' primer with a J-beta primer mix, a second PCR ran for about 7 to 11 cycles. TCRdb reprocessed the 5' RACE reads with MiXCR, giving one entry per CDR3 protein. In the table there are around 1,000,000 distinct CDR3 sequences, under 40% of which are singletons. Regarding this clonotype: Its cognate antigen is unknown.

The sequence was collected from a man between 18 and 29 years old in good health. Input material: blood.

The CDR3 DNA reads TGTGCCAGCAGTCGTCACTTAATGGTGAACACCGGGGAGCTGTTTTTT. Protein product: CASSRHLMVNTGELFF. The J gene is TRBJ2-2, the V gene TRBV6-5; D gene uncertain. V gave up 5 bases and J gave up 1 base, with 14 bases separating them. The length of the CDR3 is 16 residues. Germline CDR1 reads MNHEY; CDR2 reads SVGAGI.